The T cell receptor beta chain under discussion was sequenced for a study of shared clonotypes between healthy human individuals. Study details: The study drew on a couple of women and three men aged 18 to 49 as donors.

This clone was counted a single time. Its antigen is not known. The ends lost 2 bases at V and 9 bases at J; junction bases unmatched: 10. Per germline, CDR1 SGHRS and CDR2 YFSETQ. CDR3 length: 15 amino acids. Notes on the study in general: It was the non-shared clonotypes that had lower generation probabilities than clonotypes shared by all four donors. In four donors, roughly 5.2% of naive CD4 clonotypes appeared in common.

In the authors' methods: ImmunoSEQ supplied junction-only sequences lacking quality scores, so filtering was different. Sequenced by immunoSEQ multiplex PCR; TCRdb stores in-frame clones only, minus some. The V and J calls and clone size are taken from that table; D and trimming were inferred from the DNA. The repertoire holds under 2.5 million clones, with 85% to 95% as singletons. The rearrangement joins TRBV5-1 to TRBJ2-1, with 8 bases lining up with TRBD1. The clonotype was recovered from a man between 18 and 35 years old in good health. Some clones in this sample may be carry-over from other donors' samples. The sequenced sample consisted of naive CD4+ T cells from PBMCs. Noted subset: CD45RA+ positively selected. As DNA, the CDR3 is TGCGCCAGCAGCTTTGAGGGCAGGGGGCGAAGTGAGCAGTTCTTC. Protein product: CASSFEGRGRSEQFF.